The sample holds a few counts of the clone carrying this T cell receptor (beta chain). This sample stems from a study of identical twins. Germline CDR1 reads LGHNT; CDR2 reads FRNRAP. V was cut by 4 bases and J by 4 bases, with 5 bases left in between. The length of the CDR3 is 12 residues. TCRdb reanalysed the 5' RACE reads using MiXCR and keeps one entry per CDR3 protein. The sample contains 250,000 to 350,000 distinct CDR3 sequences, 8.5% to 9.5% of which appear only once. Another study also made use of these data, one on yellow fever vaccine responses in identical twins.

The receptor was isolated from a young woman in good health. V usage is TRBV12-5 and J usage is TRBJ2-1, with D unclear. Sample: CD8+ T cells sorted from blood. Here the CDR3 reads CASGSQYNEQFF. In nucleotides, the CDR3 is TGTGCTAGTGGTTCACAGTACAATGAGCAGTTCTTC.